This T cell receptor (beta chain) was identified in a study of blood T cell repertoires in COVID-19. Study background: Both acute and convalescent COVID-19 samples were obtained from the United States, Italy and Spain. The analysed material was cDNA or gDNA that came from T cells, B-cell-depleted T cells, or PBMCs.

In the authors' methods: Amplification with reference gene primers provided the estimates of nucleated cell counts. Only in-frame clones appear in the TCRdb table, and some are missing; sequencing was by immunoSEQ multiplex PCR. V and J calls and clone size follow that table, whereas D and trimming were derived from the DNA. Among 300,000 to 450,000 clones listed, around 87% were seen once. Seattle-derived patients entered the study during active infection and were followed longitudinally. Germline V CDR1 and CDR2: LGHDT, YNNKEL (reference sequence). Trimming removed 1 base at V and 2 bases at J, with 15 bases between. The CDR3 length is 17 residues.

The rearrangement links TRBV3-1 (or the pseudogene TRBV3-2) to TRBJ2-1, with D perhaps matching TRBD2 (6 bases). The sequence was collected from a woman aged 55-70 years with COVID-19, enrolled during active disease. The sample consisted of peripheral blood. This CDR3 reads CASSQAFGGRTYNEQFF. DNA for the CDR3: TGTGCCAGCAGCCAAGCATTCGGGGGAAGAACCTACAATGAGCAGTTCTTC.